This T cell receptor (beta chain) is from a study of OX40 agonist ivuxolimab in advanced cancers. About the study: Patient treatment consisted of intravenous ivuxolimab administration every 2 weeks at 0.01 to 10 mg/kg. Among those treated, three patients had partial responses, one with hepatocellular carcinoma and two with cutaneous melanoma.

Repertoires were generated with immunoSEQ multiplex PCR, while TCRdb's copy carries only in-frame clones and drops some. The sample consists of tens of thousands of clones, 84% of them appearing once. The CDR3 is 16 amino acids. The J segment lost 1 base and the V segment lost 3 bases, leaving 5 bases of the junction unmatched. Germline V gene data show CDR1 as SGDLS and CDR2 as YYNGEE. The TCR sequence derives from an adult with an advanced solid tumor such as melanoma, head and neck, liver or kidney cancer. The rearrangement links TRBV9 to TRBJ2-3; 10 nucleotides align to TRBD2. The starting material was CD4+ or CD8+ T cells sorted from blood, obtained in a trial of the OX40 agonist ivuxolimab. The CDR3 loop is CASSATLAGGTDTQYF. CDR3 in DNA: TGTGCCAGCAGCGCAACTCTAGCGGGGGGCACAGATACGCAGTATTTT.